The TCR beta chain described here comes from a study of OX40 agonist ivuxolimab in advanced cancers. CDR1 is SGHNT and CDR2 is YENEEA in the germline V gene. The J segment lost 5 bases and the V segment lost 5 bases, leaving 3 bases of the junction unmatched. This CDR3 is 12 amino acids long. This table comes from immunoSEQ multiplex PCR, and its TCRdb copy is limited to in-frame clones, with some not included. This table holds about 20,000 clones, approximately 79% found once. Sample: CD4+ or CD8+ T cells sorted from blood, taken in a trial of the OX40 agonist ivuxolimab. The sequence was obtained from an adult with an advanced solid tumor such as melanoma, head and neck, liver or kidney cancer. The J gene is TRBJ2-7, the V gene TRBV11-3; TRBD1 aligns across 7 bases. The CDR3 loop reads CASSTTGNEQYF. In DNA, the CDR3 is TGTGCCAGCAGCACGACAGGGAACGAGCAGTACTTC.